This T cell receptor beta chain came from a study of T cells in Graves' hyperthyroidism and ophthalmopathy. Looking at the study overall: Upon initial diagnosis and before any treatment, peripheral blood was collected. Findings and limits, study-wide: Ophthalmopathy got predicted by the model a median about 6.7 months before its onset. Most thyroid clonotypes that were expanded above 0.001 also turned up in blood.

In the case of this clonotype: Its antigen is as yet unknown.

About 10 ml fresh peripheral blood yielded the PBMCs. This CDR3 is built from 12 residues. V shed 6 bases and J 6 bases; nucleotides not matched to a gene: 6. Germline assignment: CDR1 SQVTM and CDR2 ANQGSEA. The TCR beta CDR3 regions underwent amplification using RNA transcripts as the source. During a first-round RT-PCR of the TCR CDR3, the HTBI primer set was used. TCRdb re-derived calls from the multiplex PCR reads in MiXCR, one entry per CDR3 protein. The sample contains a few hundred thousand distinct CDR3 sequences, roughly a sixth of which appear only once. The chain links TRBV29-1 to TRBJ2-7; 9 bases match TRBD1. Sequencing was done on a sample of blood. The sequence came from a woman aged 40 to 55 with Graves' ophthalmopathy. The CDR3 bases are TGCAGCGTGCGGACAGGGGCCGGCGAGCAGTACTTC. It codes for CSVRTGAGEQYF.